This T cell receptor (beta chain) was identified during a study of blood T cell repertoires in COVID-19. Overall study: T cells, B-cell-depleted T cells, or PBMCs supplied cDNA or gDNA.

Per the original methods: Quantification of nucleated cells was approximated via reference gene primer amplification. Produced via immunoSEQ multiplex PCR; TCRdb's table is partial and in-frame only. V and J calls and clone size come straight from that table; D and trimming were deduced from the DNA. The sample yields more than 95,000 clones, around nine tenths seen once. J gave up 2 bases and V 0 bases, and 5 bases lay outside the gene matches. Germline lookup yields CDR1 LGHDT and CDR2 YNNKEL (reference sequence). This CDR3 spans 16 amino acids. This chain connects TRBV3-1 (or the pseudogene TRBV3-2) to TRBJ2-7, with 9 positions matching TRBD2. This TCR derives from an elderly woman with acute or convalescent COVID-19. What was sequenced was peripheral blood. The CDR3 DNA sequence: TGTGCCAGCAGCCAAGAGGGACTAGCCTACCCCTACGAGCAGTACTTC. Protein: CASSQEGLAYPYEQYF.